What follows is one T cell receptor (beta chain) and its context. The target antigen is unknown. The record originates from a study of T cells expressing NK-cell markers. The wider study: Serological testing identified most of the eight sequenced donors as HCMV-seropositive and one as seronegative.

cDNA encoding TCR beta was synthesized via 5'RACE template switching incorporating UMIs. TCRdb processed the 5' RACE reads again and assigns one entry to each CDR3 protein, with no DNA. The repertoire shows approximately 460,000 distinct CDR3 sequences; the top ten hold about 7.1%. The CDR3 length is 14 residues. Per the germline V gene, CDR1 is KGHSH and CDR2 is LQKENI. Findings and caveats of the study: In more than five donors, dominant CD3+CD56+NKG2C+ clonotypes ranked among the top 10 CD8+ clonotypes. These clonotypes additionally ranked first within the CD3+CD56-NKG2C+ fraction of four donors.

The gene calls are TRBV18 and TRBJ1-1. The source material was blood T cells: a sorted CD56 or NKG2C T cell subset, CD4+ or CD8+ T cells, or bulk PBMC T cells (not recorded which). The sequence was obtained from a woman between 18 and 75 years old in good health. The CDR3 region is CASSPHGGVTEAFF.